This TCR beta chain came from a study of cytomegalovirus exposure and HLA in healthy donors. Study findings and constraints: Relative to equally common others, HLA-associated TCR beta chains showed greater clonal expansion in a later analysis. The records held CMV serostatus as the only immune exposure information. Most TCR sequences were uncommon, yet certain public TCRs appeared in many donors.

Remarks on this clone: No antigen is known for it.

PCR amplification relied on 60 Vbeta primers (plus 13 Jbeta primers). Clones were sequenced by immunoSEQ multiplex PCR, and TCRdb holds only the in-frame ones, with some missing. In the table there are about 97,000 clones, 81% of which are singletons. The CDR3 is 15 residues long. CDR1 and CDR2 from the germline V gene are MRHNA and SNTAGT. Trimming removed 0 bases at V and 4 bases at J, with 13 bases between. This receptor was obtained from a man between 35 and 55 years old in good health and CMV-seropositive. Sequenced material: PBMCs. The chain uses TRBV6-4 and TRBJ2-7, with a weak D call TRBD2 (6 bases). This CDR3 reads CASSDSAGRGYEQYF. CDR3 DNA sequence: TGTGCCAGCAGTGACTCGGCGGGACGGGGGTACGAGCAGTACTTC.